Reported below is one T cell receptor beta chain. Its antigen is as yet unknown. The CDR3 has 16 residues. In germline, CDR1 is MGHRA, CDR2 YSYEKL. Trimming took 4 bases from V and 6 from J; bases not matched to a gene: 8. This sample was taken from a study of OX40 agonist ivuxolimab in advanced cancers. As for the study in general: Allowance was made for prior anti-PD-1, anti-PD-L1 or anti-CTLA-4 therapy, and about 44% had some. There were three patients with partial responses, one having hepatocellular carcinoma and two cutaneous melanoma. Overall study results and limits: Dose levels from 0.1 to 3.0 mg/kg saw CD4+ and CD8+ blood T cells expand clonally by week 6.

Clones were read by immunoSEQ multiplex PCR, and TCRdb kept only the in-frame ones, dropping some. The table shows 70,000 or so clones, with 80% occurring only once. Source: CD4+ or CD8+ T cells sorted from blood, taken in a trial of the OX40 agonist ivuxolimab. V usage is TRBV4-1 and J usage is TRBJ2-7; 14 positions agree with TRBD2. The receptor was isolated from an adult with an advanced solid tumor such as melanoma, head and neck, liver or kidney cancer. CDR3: CASSRQGLAGEGEQYF. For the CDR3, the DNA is TGCGCCAGCAGCCGCCAGGGACTAGCGGGAGAAGGCGAGCAGTACTTC.